A selection of T cell receptor beta chains follows, all from one sample in a study of identical twins. MiXCR, applied by TCRdb to the 5' RACE reads, yields one record per CDR3 protein. This sample has around 300,000 distinct CDR3 sequences; more than 6.5% occur once, and the top ten carry less than 2.5%. These data were also reused for a study on yellow fever vaccine responses in identical twins.

Sequencing input: memory (CD45RO+) T cells sorted from blood. These receptor sequences come from a woman aged 18-29 years in good health. The CDR3 runs from the conserved cysteine through the conserved F or W. The D gene is left open where the match is weak. Some rows mark clone size as missing; the rest say once, few, many or name a class of expanded clone.

J gene: TRBJ2-3; clone size: NA; D gene: NA; CDR3 length: 15; V gene: TRBV10-3; CDR3 protein: CAISGRQDSTDTQYF; CDR3 DNA: TGTGCCATCAGTGGAAGACAGGACTCCACAGATACGCAGTATTTT
J gene: TRBJ1-4; clone size: many; D gene: NA; CDR3 length: 13; V gene: TRBV7-8; CDR3 protein: CASSGLSNEKLFF; CDR3 DNA: TGTGCCAGCAGCGGTCTGTCCAATGAAAAACTGTTTTTT
J gene: TRBJ2-7; clone size: medium-sized; D gene: NA; CDR3 length: 14; V gene: TRBV5-1; CDR3 protein: CASSLATGGYEQYF; CDR3 DNA: TGCGCCAGCAGCTTGGCGACAGGCGGTTACGAGCAGTACTTC
J gene: TRBJ2-5; clone size: many; D gene: NA; CDR3 length: 14; V gene: TRBV20-1; CDR3 protein: CSARDGSHSETQYF; CDR3 DNA: TGCAGTGCTAGAGATGGCTCCCACTCAGAGACCCAGTACTTC
J gene: TRBJ2-2; clone size: NA; D gene: NA; CDR3 length: 14; V gene: TRBV20-1; CDR3 protein: CSARPAGFTGELFF; CDR3 DNA: TGCAGTGCTAGACCGGCAGGGTTCACCGGGGAGCTGTTTTTT
J gene: TRBJ2-5; clone size: many; D gene: NA; CDR3 length: 11; V gene: TRBV12-3/TRBV12-4; CDR3 protein: CASSMGETQYF; CDR3 DNA: TGTGCCAGCAGTATGGGGGAGACCCAGTACTTC
J gene: TRBJ2-2; clone size: many; D gene: NA; CDR3 length: 11; V gene: TRBV12-3/TRBV12-4; CDR3 protein: CASTRTGELFF; CDR3 DNA: TGTGCCAGCACCAGGACCGGGGAGCTGTTTTTT
J gene: TRBJ2-1; clone size: few; D gene: NA; CDR3 length: 15; V gene: TRBV3-1; CDR3 protein: CASSHSGATGNEQFF; CDR3 DNA: TGTGCCAGCAGCCACAGCGGAGCGACGGGCAATGAGCAGTTCTTC
J gene: TRBJ2-5; clone size: many; D gene: NA; CDR3 length: 11; V gene: TRBV25-1; CDR3 protein: CASSGRGTQYF; CDR3 DNA: TGTGCCAGCAGTGGTCGGGGGACCCAGTACTTC
J gene: TRBJ2-1; clone size: few; D gene: NA; CDR3 length: 20; V gene: TRBV14; CDR3 protein: CASSQKGGYGYSSSYNEQFF; CDR3 DNA: TGTGCCAGCAGCCAAAAGGGGGGATACGGGTATTCGAGCTCCTACAATGAGCAGTTCTTC
J gene: TRBJ2-1; clone size: many; D gene: TRBD1; CDR3 length: 15; V gene: TRBV27; CDR3 protein: CASRQQGANYNEQFF; CDR3 DNA: TGTGCCAGCAGACAACAGGGGGCTAACTACAATGAGCAGTTCTTC
J gene: TRBJ1-1; clone size: few; D gene: NA; CDR3 length: 12; V gene: TRBV10-3; CDR3 protein: CATWTDNTEAFF; CDR3 DNA: TGTGCCACTTGGACAGATAACACTGAAGCTTTCTTT
J gene: TRBJ1-3; clone size: many; D gene: NA; CDR3 length: 14; V gene: TRBV5-5; CDR3 protein: CASSSDPSGNTIYF; CDR3 DNA: TGTGCCAGCAGCTCGGACCCCTCTGGAAACACCATATATTTT
J gene: TRBJ2-5; clone size: NA; D gene: NA; CDR3 length: 14; V gene: TRBV20-1; CDR3 protein: CSARDTGNQETQYF; CDR3 DNA: TGCAGTGCTAGAGATACCGGGAACCAAGAGACCCAGTACTTC
J gene: TRBJ1-4; clone size: many; D gene: NA; CDR3 length: 11; V gene: TRBV20-1; CDR3 protein: CSARKVEKLFF; CDR3 DNA: TGCAGTGCTAGGAAGGTCGAAAAACTGTTTTTT